The sequence of this TCR beta chain was determined in a study of sequential checkpoint blockade in melanoma. On the study more broadly: Both treatment sequences were followed by maintenance nivolumab.

Data came from immunoSEQ multiplex PCR; TCRdb stores just in-frame clones and leaves some out. The sample consists of about 28,000 clones, roughly nine tenths of them appearing once. Treatment of the sample: randomized to nivolumab then ipilimumab (arm A) or the reverse (arm B). Germline assignment: CDR1 SGDLS and CDR2 YYNGEE. This CDR3 contains 14 residues. V gave up 4 bases and J gave up 7 bases, with 17 bases separating them. The receptor was isolated from a human donor with melanoma. The starting material was CD8+ T cells sorted from blood (inferred from file names), obtained from a patient given nivolumab and ipilimumab in sequence. The rearrangement joins TRBV9 to TRBJ1-1, with D perhaps matching TRBD1 (5 bases). The CDR3 nucleotides are TGTGCCAGCAGCCTCGGGACCGGGAGGGTTGAAGCTTTCTTT. Its translation: CASSLGTGRVEAFF.